This is a list of T cell receptor beta chains from one sample in a study of blood T cell repertoires in COVID-19. This table comes from immunoSEQ multiplex PCR, and its TCRdb copy is limited to in-frame clones, with some not included. Counted here are 250,000 to 300,000 clones, more than 70% occurring once; the ten biggest clones make up 11%. Material for sequencing was peripheral blood. These receptors came from a woman aged 30 to 39 with COVID-19, enrolled during active disease. CDR3s include the opening cysteine and the closing phenylalanine or tryptophan. A D gene is named only where the DNA matches it firmly. Size values are once, few and many counts, or a class for expanded clones, and some rows have none.

d_call clone_size cdr3_length j_call v_call cdr3_aa cdr3_nt
NA once 14 TRBJ1-1 TRBV7-9 CASSHGQRNTEAFF TGTGCCAGCAGCCACGGACAGAGGAACACTGAAGCTTTCTTT
TRBD1 NA 14 TRBJ2-7 TRBV7-9 CASSPGQVTYEQYF TGTGCCAGCAGCCCAGGACAGGTTACCTACGAGCAGTACTTC
NA NA 15 TRBJ1-3 TRBV19 CASSISVTSGNTIYF TGTGCCAGTAGTATTTCGGTAACCTCGGGAAACACCATATATTTT
TRBD2 NA 15 TRBJ2-2 TRBV9 CASSGSGRDTGELFF TGTGCCAGCAGCGGTAGCGGGAGGGACACCGGGGAGCTGTTTTTT
NA NA 13 TRBJ1-4 TRBV12-3/TRBV12-4 CASQSSGNEKLFF TGTGCCAGCCAGAGCTCCGGGAATGAAAAACTGTTTTTT
NA NA 14 TRBJ1-1 TRBV11-2 CASSPNAGRTEAFF TGTGCCAGCAGCCCGAACGCGGGGCGGACTGAAGCTTTCTTT
NA NA 15 TRBJ2-7 TRBV4-3 CASSQVAGSSYEQYF TGCGCCAGCAGCCAAGTGGCGGGAAGCTCCTACGAGCAGTACTTC
TRBD2 NA 16 TRBJ2-5 TRBV3-1/TRBV3-2 CASSQVGGSPEGTQYF TGTGCCAGCAGCCAAGTTGGCGGGAGCCCCGAGGGGACCCAGTACTTC
TRBD2 NA 16 TRBJ2-1 TRBV3-1/TRBV3-2 CASSQGLAGDTDEQFF TGTGCCAGCAGCCAAGGACTAGCGGGAGATACGGATGAGCAGTTCTTC
TRBD2 few 17 TRBJ2-3 TRBV4-1 CASSQAGLAGSTDTQYF TGCGCCAGCAGCCAAGCCGGGCTAGCGGGGAGCACAGATACGCAGTATTTT
TRBD1 NA 14 TRBJ2-1 TRBV5-4 CASSIGQVNNEQFF TGTGCCAGCAGCATAGGACAGGTGAACAATGAGCAGTTCTTC
TRBD1 NA 15 TRBJ1-6 TRBV6-5 CASSSRDSYNSPLHF TGTGCCAGCAGCTCTAGGGACAGCTATAATTCACCCCTCCACTTT
NA NA 14 TRBJ1-1 TRBV7-6 CASSGLTGGTEAFF TGTGCCAGCAGCGGCCTGACAGGTGGAACTGAAGCTTTCTTT
NA NA 13 TRBJ1-1 TRBV27 CASSSHQGTEAFF TGTGCCAGCAGTTCGCATCAGGGCACTGAAGCTTTCTTT
NA NA 15 TRBJ2-3 TRBV7-2 CASSRDYTSTDTQYF TGTGCCAGCAGCCGCGACTATACTAGCACAGATACGCAGTATTTT
NA NA 14 TRBJ1-1 TRBV3-1/TRBV3-2 CASSQNDMNTEAFF TGTGCCAGCAGCCAAAATGACATGAACACTGAAGCTTTCTTT
TRBD2 NA 16 TRBJ2-1 TRBV27 CASSLELAGSYNEQFF TGTGCCAGCAGTTTAGAACTAGCGGGATCCTACAATGAGCAGTTCTTC
TRBD1 few 14 TRBJ1-2 TRBV29-1 CSVLVTGQGDGYTF TGCAGCGTTTTAGTCACGGGACAGGGGGATGGCTACACCTTC
TRBD2 NA 15 TRBJ2-3 TRBV28 CASSLEAGGGDTQYF TGTGCCAGCAGTTTAGAAGCGGGAGGTGGGGATACGCAGTATTTT
NA NA 17 TRBJ2-2 TRBV9 CASSENWGNLGTGELFF TGTGCCAGCAGCGAAAATTGGGGCAACTTAGGCACCGGGGAGCTGTTTTTT
TRBD1 few 15 TRBJ1-4 TRBV7-2 CASRDRDRRGEKLFF TGTGCCAGCAGAGATAGGGACAGGCGGGGTGAAAAACTGTTTTTT
NA NA 13 TRBJ2-7 TRBV6-6 CASSYSYSYEQYF TGTGCCAGCAGTTACTCCTACTCCTACGAGCAGTACTTC
NA NA 18 TRBJ2-3 TRBV5-1 CASSLVGGWRGRTDTQYF TGCGCCAGCAGCTTGGTAGGGGGTTGGCGTGGCCGCACAGATACGCAGTATTTT
TRBD1 NA 14 TRBJ1-5 TRBV5-4 CASSSDRGSQPQHF TGTGCCAGCAGCTCGGACAGGGGCAGTCAGCCCCAGCATTTT
TRBD1 NA 14 TRBJ1-2 TRBV5-6 CASSTWTGVYGYTF TGTGCCAGCAGCACCTGGACAGGGGTCTATGGCTACACCTTC
TRBD2 once 16 TRBJ2-3 TRBV4-2 CASSPLAGEPTDTQYF TGTGCCAGCAGCCCCTTAGCGGGAGAGCCCACAGATACGCAGTATTTT
NA NA 11 TRBJ2-5 TRBV20-1 CSASLSETQYF TGCAGTGCTAGCCTCTCTGAGACCCAGTACTTC
TRBD2 NA 15 TRBJ2-1 TRBV7-3 CASSFSGTSVNEQFF TGTGCCAGCAGCTTCTCCGGGACTAGCGTCAATGAGCAGTTCTTC
NA NA 16 TRBJ1-2 TRBV30 CAWSVRWGRGSYGYTF TGTGCCTGGAGTGTAAGATGGGGCCGCGGTAGTTATGGCTACACCTTC
NA NA 12 TRBJ2-3 TRBV30 CAWSASGDTQYF TGTGCCTGGAGTGCCTCCGGGGATACGCAGTATTTT
NA NA 13 TRBJ2-5 TRBV12-3/TRBV12-4 CASSFEGSQTQYF TGTGCCAGCAGTTTTGAGGGCAGCCAGACCCAGTACTTC
TRBD2 NA 16 TRBJ2-1 TRBV4-3 CASSQESGAPYNEQFF TGCGCCAGCAGCCAAGAGAGCGGGGCCCCTTACAATGAGCAGTTCTTC
TRBD1 few 15 TRBJ1-5 TRBV30 CAWSIRGRTYQPQHF TGTGCCTGGAGCATCAGGGGGCGGACATATCAGCCCCAGCATTTT
NA NA 15 TRBJ2-1 TRBV7-6 CASSPIGTGLGEQFF TGTGCCAGCAGCCCCATTGGAACCGGGTTAGGAGAGCAGTTCTTC
TRBD1 NA 14 TRBJ2-3 TRBV4-1 CASSPRTGPDTQYF TGCGCCAGCAGCCCCCGGACAGGGCCAGATACGCAGTATTTT
TRBD2 NA 17 TRBJ2-1 TRBV19 CASSIGIAGDGGNEQFF TGTGCCAGTAGTATAGGAATAGCGGGAGATGGAGGAAATGAGCAGTTCTTC
NA once 15 TRBJ1-5 TRBV7-6 CASSLGQNSNQPQHF TGTGCCAGCAGCTTAGGGCAGAATAGCAATCAGCCCCAGCATTTT
TRBD1 NA 15 TRBJ2-7 TRBV5-1 CASSLGQGALYEQYF TGCGCCAGCAGCTTGGGACAGGGGGCCCTCTACGAGCAGTACTTC
TRBD2 NA 16 TRBJ2-7 TRBV6-5 CASSYLSGRALHEQYF TGTGCCAGCAGTTACCTGAGCGGGAGGGCCTTACACGAGCAGTACTTC
NA NA 14 TRBJ1-1 TRBV4-1 CASSQVEGDTEAFF TGCGCCAGCAGCCAAGTAGAGGGGGACACTGAAGCTTTCTTT
NA once 13 TRBJ2-1 TRBV18 CASSPQSYNEQFF TGTGCCAGCTCACCTCAGTCCTACAATGAGCAGTTCTTC
TRBD2 NA 15 TRBJ2-3 TRBV6-6 CASSLGGRRADTQYF TGTGCCAGCAGTTTGGGCGGGAGGAGAGCGGATACGCAGTATTTT
NA NA 11 TRBJ1-4 TRBV30 CAWSGDEKLFF TGTGCCTGGTCAGGGGACGAAAAACTGTTTTTT
NA NA 13 TRBJ1-1 TRBV5-6 CASSLAGNTEAFF TGTGCCAGCAGCTTGGCCGGGAACACTGAAGCTTTCTTT
NA NA 14 TRBJ1-5 TRBV10-3 CAISDTGGNQPQHF TGTGCCATCAGTGATACGGGCGGGAATCAGCCCCAGCATTTT
NA NA 15 TRBJ1-3 TRBV4-3 CASSQDPLSGNTIYF TGCGCCAGCAGCCAAGACCCGTTATCTGGAAACACCATATATTTT
TRBD1 NA 14 TRBJ1-5 TRBV29-1 CSVGQGGWDQPQHF TGCAGCGTCGGACAGGGCGGATGGGATCAGCCCCAGCATTTT
NA NA 15 TRBJ2-2 TRBV24-1 CATSSQGSNTGELFF TGTGCCACCAGTTCACAGGGTTCGAACACCGGGGAGCTGTTTTTT
NA NA 16 TRBJ2-2 TRBV3-1/TRBV3-2 CASSQGAAGMHGELFF TGTGCCAGCAGCCAAGGGGCCGCGGGGATGCACGGGGAGCTGTTTTTT
TRBD1 NA 16 TRBJ2-1 TRBV11-2 CASSLVWTGFVNEQFF TGTGCCAGCAGCTTAGTCTGGACAGGGTTCGTCAATGAGCAGTTCTTC
TRBD1 NA 14 TRBJ2-1 TRBV28 CASTLGDRSNEQFF TGTGCCAGCACCCTTGGGGACAGAAGCAATGAGCAGTTCTTC
NA NA 14 TRBJ2-1 TRBV5-1 CATHPGTQYNEQFF TGCGCCACCCATCCCGGGACACAATACAATGAGCAGTTCTTC
TRBD1 once 15 TRBJ2-4 TRBV6-5 CASSQPRDSKNIQYF TGTGCCAGCAGTCAACCCCGGGACAGTAAAAACATTCAGTACTTC
NA once 14 TRBJ2-3 TRBV6-5 CASSYSLGGATQYF TGTGCCAGCAGTTACTCCCTAGGCGGTGCTACGCAGTATTTT